A single sample gave rise to the 28 T cell receptor beta chains below, sequenced in a study of siplizumab effects on memory and regulatory T cells. Only in-frame clones appear in the TCRdb table, and some are missing; sequencing was by immunoSEQ multiplex PCR. The sample carries roughly 60,000 clones, 96% recorded once. Source material: naive CD8+ T cells sorted from blood. The receptors originated from a human donor in good health.

V gene TRBV7-3 combines with J gene TRBJ2-1; D perhaps matches TRBD2 (7 bases). The CDR3 is made up of 14 amino acids. Germline V gives CDR1 SGHTA, CDR2 FQGTGA. Trimming took 1 base from V and 6 from J, leaving 10 bases between them. CDR3 in amino acids: CASSLSRGANEQFF. Written as DNA, the CDR3 is TGTGCCAGCAGCTTAAGCCGGGGGGCCAATGAGCAGTTCTTC.

The rearrangement links TRBV29-1 to TRBJ2-7, with D possibly being TRBD2 (6 bases). Trimming shortened V by 6 bases and J by 3 bases, and 18 bases separated the two germline ends. The CDR3 sequence is 14 residues long. Germline V lookup: CDR1 SQVTM, CDR2 ANQGSEA. The CDR3 sequence: CSVGLVLGGYEQYF. CDR3 DNA: TGCAGCGTGGGCCTCGTGTTGGGGGGCTACGAGCAGTACTTC.

This chain links TRBV19 with TRBJ2-7; possible D gene TRBD1, 5 bases. Trimming cost V 3 bases and J 1 base, with 10 bases left between them. Germline V gene data show CDR1 as LNHDA and CDR2 as SQIVND (reference sequence). The CDR3 contains 14 residues. The CDR3 here is CASSISRVSYEQYF. The CDR3 DNA sequence: TGTGCCAGTAGTATTTCCAGGGTTTCCTACGAGCAGTACTTC.

The rearrangement joins TRBV6-5 to TRBJ2-3, with 7 bases lining up with TRBD2. V lost 11 bases to trimming and J lost 0 bases; unmatched junction nucleotides: 8. The CDR3 length is 14 residues. Germline V lookup: CDR1 MNHEY, CDR2 SVGAGI. Written as DNA, the CDR3 is TGTGCCGTATCACTAGCGCTTAGCACAGATACGCAGTATTTT. The encoded protein is CAVSLALSTDTQYF.

The chain employs TRBV19 and TRBJ2-7; D is unclear. This CDR3 region has 13 residues. The V gene lost 5 bases and the J gene lost 1 base, with 9 bases spanning the gap. The germline V gene encodes CDR1 LNHDA and CDR2 SQIVND (reference sequence). CDR3 region: CASSELNSYEQYF. The CDR3 DNA follows: TGTGCCAGTAGTGAACTTAATTCCTACGAGCAGTACTTC.

V is TRBV27 and J is TRBJ2-1; 10 bases fit TRBD2. This CDR3 spans 16 amino acids. V gave up 8 bases and J gave up 7 bases; unmatched junction bases: 14. Germline CDR1 MNHEY, CDR2 SMNVEV (reference sequence). The CDR3 is CASSRDGTSALNEQFF. The CDR3 DNA is TGTGCCAGCTCACGTGATGGGACTAGCGCACTAAATGAGCAGTTCTTC.

J is TRBJ2-3 and V is TRBV4-3; D uncertain. Trimming cost V 3 bases and J 5 bases, with 15 bases left between them. The CDR3 is 15 amino acids. The germline V gene has CDR1 LGHNA and CDR2 YSLEER. CDR3 region: CASSHRLGIEDTQYF. CDR3 nucleotides: TGCGCCAGCAGCCATAGGTTGGGAATAGAAGATACGCAGTATTTT.

V is TRBV11-2 and J is TRBJ2-5; a weak D match, TRBD1 (6 bases). Deletions cut 6 bases from V and 3 bases from J, with 20 bases between. The CDR3 runs 16 residues. The V gene's germline CDR1 is SGHAT and CDR2 FQNNGV. The CDR3 reads CASRSRTIGGEETQYF. CDR3 DNA sequence: TGTGCCAGCAGGTCACGAACAATAGGGGGTGAAGAGACCCAGTACTTC.

This sequence joins TRBV19 and TRBJ2-7, with TRBD1 as a possible D gene (6 bases). The V gene's germline CDR1 is LNHDA and CDR2 SQIVND (reference sequence). With 3 bases removed from V and 2 bases from J, the gap between germline ends came to 14 bases. This CDR3 is 15 amino acids long. The CDR3 sequence: CASSIQQGSTYEQYF. CDR3 nucleotides: TGTGCCAGTAGTATCCAACAGGGCTCAACCTACGAGCAGTACTTC. The whole variable domain, filled in from reference TRBV19 and TRBJ2-7, reads DGGITQSPKYLFRKEGQNVTLSCEQNLNHDAMYWYRQDPGQGLRLIYYSQIVNDFQKGDIAEGYSVSREKKESFPLTVTSAQKNPTAFYLCASSIQQGSTYEQYFGPGTRLTVT.

This chain links TRBV9 with TRBJ1-3; 7 nucleotides match TRBD1. V was pared by 3 bases and J by 7 bases, with 10 bases of the junction left unmatched. Germline V gene lookup returns CDR1 SGDLS and CDR2 YYNGEE. There are 15 residues in the CDR3. The CDR3 here is CASSGLTGLENTIYF. For the CDR3, the DNA is TGTGCCAGCAGCGGGCTGACAGGGTTGGAGAACACCATATATTTT.

The chain recombines TRBV7-6 with TRBJ2-1, with D unresolved. Deletions cut 1 base from V and 4 bases from J, with 5 bases between. The CDR3 loop spans 13 amino acids. CDR1 is SGHVS and CDR2 is FNYEAQ in the germline V gene. The CDR3 here is CASSLVVYNEQFF. The CDR3 DNA follows: TGTGCCAGCAGCTTAGTAGTTTACAATGAGCAGTTCTTC.

The chain joins TRBV10-2 to TRBJ2-3; tentatively, D is TRBD1 (7 bases). Trimming left V 7 bases short and J 0 bases short, with 11 bases between. CDR3 length equals 14 residues. Germline V gene data show CDR1 as WSHSY and CDR2 as SAAADI. CDR3 in DNA: TGCGCCAGCAAGACAGGGACTAGCACAGATACGCAGTATTTT. Amino acids: CASKTGTSTDTQYF.

This chain joins TRBV10-1 and TRBJ2-2; D gene ambiguous. V lost 0 bases and J 8 bases, leaving 4 bases between the germline ends. Germline CDR1 and CDR2: WNHNN and SYGVQD (reference sequence). The length of the CDR3 is 12 residues. DNA of the CDR3: TGCGCCAGCAGTGAGTCGGGTGGGGAGCTGTTTTTT. Translated, it gives CASSESGGELFF.

The rearrangement uses TRBV27 and TRBJ1-2; a possible D gene is TRBD1 (6 bases). Germline CDR1 MNHEY, CDR2 SMNVEV (reference sequence). Trimming cost V 4 bases and J 3 bases, with 9 bases left between them. CDR3 length: 13 residues. The CDR3 DNA is TGTGCCAGCAGTTCACAGGGTTACTATGGCTACACCTTC. This encodes CASSSQGYYGYTF.

V gene TRBV6-5 combines with J gene TRBJ2-1; 7 bases are shared with TRBD2. Germline assignment: CDR1 MNHEY and CDR2 SVGAGI. The V segment lost 3 bases and the J segment 7 bases; nucleotides outside the gene matches: 9. The CDR3 runs 15 residues. The CDR3 region has the DNA TGTGCCAGCAGTTATCGAGACCCCGGGGGGAATGAGCAGTTCTTC. Protein product: CASSYRDPGGNEQFF.

The genes are TRBV5-1 and TRBJ2-2; D is tentatively TRBD1 or TRBD2 (5 bases each). The V end lost 5 bases, the J end lost 1 base, and 9 bases lay between the germline ends. This CDR3 region has 14 residues. Germline CDR1 reads SGHRS; CDR2 reads YFSETQ. Here the CDR3 DNA reads TGCGCCAGCAGTGAGGGGCTGAACACCGGGGAGCTGTTTTTT. Protein product: CASSEGLNTGELFF.

This sequence joins TRBV4-1 and TRBJ1-2; the D is unclear. V lost 0 bases and J 4 bases, leaving 6 bases between the germline ends. Germline values: CDR1 MGHRA, CDR2 YSYEKL. The CDR3 is 13 amino acids. CDR3 coding DNA: TGCGCCAGCAGCCAAGACATCGGCTATGGCTACACCTTC. This translates into CASSQDIGYGYTF.

This rearrangement joins TRBV29-1 to TRBJ1-1; a possible D gene is TRBD1 (5 bases). Germline CDR1 reads SQVTM; CDR2 reads ANQGSEA. Between the trimmed V and J ends, which lost 6 bases and 5 bases, there was a span of 16 bases. The CDR3 spans 13 residues. This CDR3 is CSVQPGATTEAFF. Here the CDR3 DNA reads TGCAGCGTCCAACCCGGGGCGACAACTGAAGCTTTCTTT.

V usage is TRBV21-1 and J usage is TRBJ2-7; TRBD2, the table's D call, was not compared with the DNA. TRBV21-1 is marked as a pseudogene. This CDR3 comprises 14 residues. The CDR3, as DNA: TGTGCCAGCACCAACAGTCGGGGGTGCCACGAGCAGTACTTC. This gives the protein CASTNSRGCHEQYF.

DNA of the CDR3: TGTGCCAGCAGCTCGGGCTGGGGGGAGGGTGCCTACGAGCAGTACTTC. It codes for CASSSGWGEGAYEQYF. The V gene is TRBV5-6, the J gene TRBJ2-7, with 7 bases aligning to TRBD2. CDR3 length: 16 amino acids. With 3 bases clipped from V and 2 bases from J, the junction kept 11 bases outside the gene matches. The V gene's germline CDR1 is SGHDT and CDR2 YYEEEE.

V usage is TRBV5-4 and J usage is TRBJ2-7, with 8 bases that match TRBD2. This CDR3 is 15 amino acids long. J lost 4 bases, V lost 6 bases, and 12 bases had no gene match. The germline gives CDR1 SGHNT, CDR2 YYREEE (reference sequence). The CDR3 DNA is TGTGCCAGCACCCGGGAGGGGAAGCAAGATTACGAGCAGTACTTC. This gives the protein CASTREGKQDYEQYF.

This chain links TRBV28 with TRBJ1-1; D might be TRBD1 (5 bases). The CDR3 loop spans 13 amino acids. Per the germline V gene, CDR1 is MDHEN and CDR2 is SYDVKM. V shed 6 bases and J shed 3 bases, with 11 bases lying between them. The CDR3 is CASRWGLDTEAFF. In nucleotides, the CDR3 is TGTGCCAGCAGGTGGGGACTGGACACTGAAGCTTTCTTT.

The V call is TRBV30, the J call TRBJ1-2; 9 bases line up with TRBD1. This CDR3 comprises 12 residues. Germline trimming cut 7 bases from V and 1 base from J; bases unmatched to any gene: 1. Germline V gene lookup returns CDR1 GTSNPN and CDR2 SVGIG (reference sequence). CDR3 nucleotides: TGTGCCTTGACAGGGGGTAACTATGGCTACACCTTC. Translating gives CALTGGNYGYTF.

This chain joins TRBV15 and TRBJ2-1; TRBD2 might be the D (7 bases). The CDR3 has 13 amino acids. With 7 bases removed from V and 3 bases from J, the gap between germline ends came to 10 bases. Germline lookup yields CDR1 LNHNV and CDR2 YYDKDF (reference sequence). The CDR3 spells CATTGGGYNEQFF. The CDR3 bases are TGTGCCACCACGGGGGGCGGCTACAATGAGCAGTTCTTC.

This sequence joins TRBV2 and TRBJ2-3, with 15 bases lining up with TRBD2. Trimming removed 3 bases from V and 6 bases from J; junction bases left unmatched: 7. The CDR3 is made up of 17 amino acids. The germline gives CDR1 SNHLY, CDR2 FYNNEI. The CDR3 coding sequence is TGTGCCAGCAGTGACCGGGGACTAGCGGGGGGCTCTGATACGCAGTATTTT. It specifies CASSDRGLAGGSDTQYF.

The chain recombines TRBV4-3 with TRBJ2-7; D not resolved. The CDR3 is made up of 13 amino acids. Germline V gene lookup returns CDR1 LGHNA and CDR2 YSLEER. Trimming left V 1 base short and J 0 bases short, with 4 bases between. CDR3 DNA sequence: TGCGCCAGCAGCCAAGCTGCCTCCTACGAGCAGTACTTC. It codes for CASSQAASYEQYF.

CDR3 region: CASSPPQGDYGYTF. The DNA of the CDR3 is TGTGCCAGCAGCCCCCCCCAGGGGGACTATGGCTACACCTTC. V and J are TRBV5-4 and TRBJ1-2, with 7 bases that match TRBD1. CDR1 SGHNT and CDR2 YYREEE come from the germline V gene (reference sequence). This CDR3 contains 14 residues. Trimming at V came to 4 bases and at J to 3 bases, leaving 6 bases not matched to a gene.

V usage is TRBV6-5 and J usage is TRBJ2-5, with a possible D match to TRBD2 (5 bases). The V gene's germline CDR1 is MNHEY and CDR2 SVGAGI. Trimming stripped 6 bases from V and 5 bases from J, with 13 bases between. The CDR3 contains 13 residues. In nucleotides, the CDR3 is TGTGCCAGCAGAGGACTGAGCAGGGAGACCCAGTACTTC. The encoded protein is CASRGLSRETQYF.